This TCR beta chain was observed in a study of cytomegalovirus exposure and HLA in healthy donors. Regarding the study as a whole: Later analysis placed DRB1 highest and HLA-C lowest in TCR association rates, which differed by HLA locus.

The PCR used 60 Vbeta and 13 Jbeta primers. The method was immunoSEQ multiplex PCR; TCRdb's version includes in-frame clones alone and lacks a portion of them. Of more than 95,000 clones in the sample, more than 15% were seen once. As regards this clone: No antigen is known for it.

Germline-derived CDR1 and CDR2 are SNHLY and FYNNEI. CDR3 length equals 14 residues. With 4 bases clipped from V and 4 bases from J, the junction kept 3 bases outside the gene matches. This chain joins TRBV2 and TRBJ2-5; 10 bases are a match to TRBD2. This clonotype was obtained from a female donor in good health and CMV-seropositive. Sequencing was performed on PBMCs. The CDR3 DNA is TGTGCCAGCAGTGGAACTAGCGGGATAGAGACCCAGTACTTC. It codes for CASSGTSGIETQYF.